This passage covers 23 T cell receptor beta chains from one sample sequenced in a study of CD8+CD57+ T cells in acquired aplastic anemia. Profiling that covered TCR beta VDJ and CDR3 relied on genomic DNA as its template. TCRdb called the reads again in MiXCR, with one record for every CDR3 protein. Of 150,000 to 200,000 distinct CDR3 sequences detected, 50% to 75% appear once; the ten largest clones hold under 60%. Sequencing used sorted CD4+, CD8+, or CD8+CD57+ T cells (not recorded which) from PBMCs. The receptors were gathered from a human donor in good health.

This clonotype was recorded many times. The rearrangement uses TRBV5-1 and TRBJ2-5; the match to TRBD1 covers 7 bases. Unmatched junction bases numbered 3, after V lost 4 bases and J lost 3 bases. CDR3 length equals 13 residues. Germline V gene data show CDR1 as SGHRS and CDR2 as YFSETQ. The CDR3 reads CASSVTGKETQYF. CDR3 nucleotide sequence: TGCGCCAGCAGCGTGACAGGGAAAGAGACCCAGTACTTC. The whole variable domain, remainder taken from reference TRBV5-1 and TRBJ2-5, is KAGVTQTPRYLIKTRGQQVTLSCSPISGHRSVSWYQQTPGQGLQFLFEYFSETQRNKGNFPGRFSGRQFSNSRSEMNVSTLELGDSALYLCASSVTGKETQYFGPGTRLLVL.

This clonotype appeared once. The chain uses TRBV6-1 and TRBJ2-7; D is uncertain. Per germline, CDR1 MNHNS and CDR2 SASEGT. V gave up 2 bases and J gave up 5 bases, with 13 bases separating them. This CDR3 has 14 amino acids. The CDR3 coding sequence is TGTGCCAGCAGTGAACAGGAGCCGCAACACGAGCAGTACTTC. It translates to CASSEQEPQHEQYF.

This chain uses TRBV2 with TRBJ2-7, with 12 nucleotides matching TRBD2. From germline, CDR1 is SNHLY and CDR2 FYNNEI. The CDR3 runs 15 residues. The J segment lost 2 bases and the V segment lost 4 bases, leaving 3 bases of the junction unmatched. DNA for the CDR3: TGTGCCAGCAGTGGGCTAGCGGGAGGGGCCTACGAGCAGTACTTC. Its protein product is CASSGLAGGAYEQYF.

This clonotype was found a few times. The rearrangement links TRBV24-1 to TRBJ1-5, with a tentative D call TRBD1 (5 bases). V was clipped by 4 bases and J by 7 bases, with 10 bases between them. CDR1 and CDR2 (germline): KGHDR, SFDVKD. This CDR3 region has 13 residues. The CDR3 nucleotides are TGTGCCACCAGTGAGAGGGGCCGGCAGCCCCAGCATTTT. Protein product: CATSERGRQPQHF.

The CDR3 here is CAIGRVQPQHF. CDR3 coding DNA: TGTGCCATCGGTAGAGTTCAGCCCCAGCATTTT. The genes are TRBV6-6 and TRBJ1-5; the D is unclear. V was clipped by 10 bases and J by 6 bases, with 10 bases between them. The length of the CDR3 is 11 residues. Germline CDR1 and CDR2: MNHNY and SVGAGI (reference sequence).

The CDR3 DNA is TGTGCCACCAGCTCCGGGACAGGGGGCTATGGCTACACCTTC. Translating it yields CATSSGTGGYGYTF. The genes are TRBV24-1 and TRBJ1-2, with 11 nucleotides matching TRBD1. Germline lookup yields CDR1 KGHDR and CDR2 SFDVKD. After removal of 7 bases from V and 4 bases from J, the junction contained 4 bases not matched to a gene. The CDR3 totals 14 residues.

This chain joins TRBV24-1 and TRBJ2-3, with D maybe TRBD2 (6 bases). The germline gives CDR1 KGHDR, CDR2 SFDVKD. The V gene lost 3 bases and the J gene lost 4 bases, with 10 bases spanning the gap. This CDR3 comprises 14 residues. CDR3 region: CATSDREKPDTQYF. The CDR3 DNA is TGTGCCACCAGTGATCGGGAGAAACCAGATACGCAGTATTTT.

The chain joins TRBV7-9 to TRBJ2-7; D assignment may be TRBD1 or TRBD2 (5 bases each). The V end was cut by 6 bases, the J end by 7 bases, with 28 bases between. From germline, CDR1 is SEHNR and CDR2 FQNEAQ (reference sequence). This CDR3 has 17 amino acids. As DNA, the CDR3 is TGTGCCAGCAGAAACCCCCTTAACCGGGGCCGGCTGGGTGAGCAGTACTTC. Protein sequence: CASRNPLNRGRLGEQYF.

The rearrangement joins TRBV5-1 to TRBJ2-7, with TRBD2 matching 13 bases. CDR3 size: 15 residues. The trim removed 4 bases at V and 4 bases at J, leaving 5 bases unmatched. Germline values: CDR1 SGHRS, CDR2 YFSETQ. The chain's CDR3 is CASSVTSGGEYEQYF. The CDR3 nucleotides are TGCGCCAGCAGCGTTACTAGCGGGGGGGAGTACGAGCAGTACTTC.

The CDR3 spells CAISESRDREQYF. The CDR3 DNA follows: TGTGCCATCAGTGAGTCGCGGGACCGAGAGCAGTACTTC. The J gene is TRBJ2-7, the V gene TRBV10-3, with D perhaps TRBD2 (6 bases). V was shortened by 0 bases and J by 7 bases, with 10 bases between the two germline ends. The CDR3 is 13 amino acids. Germline loops: CDR1 ENHRY, CDR2 SYGVKD.

This clonotype was recorded at least ten times. V usage is TRBV7-9 and J usage is TRBJ2-3; D assignment may be TRBD1 or TRBD2 (6 bases each). Germline values: CDR1 SEHNR, CDR2 FQNEAQ (reference sequence). Trimming left V 1 base short and J 4 bases short, with 15 bases between. The CDR3 runs to 16 residues. The CDR3 DNA follows: TGTGCCAGCAGCTTAGGTGTCCGGGGGCCTGCAGATACGCAGTATTTT. Its protein product is CASSLGVRGPADTQYF.

The CDR3 reads CASSFGQRETQYF. In nucleotides, the CDR3 is TGTGCCAGCAGTTTCGGACAGAGGGAGACCCAGTACTTC. This rearrangement joins TRBV12-3 or TRBV12-4 to TRBJ2-5, with a weak D call TRBD1 (6 bases). This CDR3 is 13 amino acids long. Trimming took 3 bases from V and 5 from J, leaving 10 bases between them.

The V gene is TRBV5-1, the J gene TRBJ2-1; no definite D call. CDR1 is SGHRS, CDR2 YFSETQ, per germline. V was shortened by 4 bases and J by 5 bases, with 10 bases between the two germline ends. There are 13 residues in the CDR3. The CDR3 coding sequence is TGCGCCAGCAGCCAACCTCCCGACAATGAGCAGTTCTTC. Translating gives CASSQPPDNEQFF. Full variable domain (missing parts from reference TRBV5-1 and TRBJ2-1): KAGVTQTPRYLIKTRGQQVTLSCSPISGHRSVSWYQQTPGQGLQFLFEYFSETQRNKGNFPGRFSGRQFSNSRSEMNVSTLELGDSALYLCASSQPPDNEQFFGPGTRLTVL.

The chain links TRBV20-1 to TRBJ2-5, with 7 positions matching TRBD2. Germline V gene sequence: CDR1 DFQATT, CDR2 SNEGSKA (reference sequence). With 5 bases clipped from V and 5 bases from J, the junction kept 14 bases outside the gene matches. CDR3 size: 15 residues. This CDR3 is CSAAGRGSGVETQYF. CDR3 sequence (DNA): TGCAGTGCTGCCGGTCGAGGGAGCGGGGTTGAGACCCAGTACTTC.

This clonotype was counted at least ten times. This chain joins TRBV19 and TRBJ1-5; 8 bases agree with TRBD1. The junction had 9 bases not matched to a gene; V was cut back by 5 bases and J by 6 bases. The germline gives CDR1 LNHDA, CDR2 SQIVND (reference sequence). The CDR3 has 15 amino acids. DNA of the CDR3: TGTGCCAGTAGTCTCCAGACAGGGGTGGTTCAGCCCCAGCATTTT. Amino acids: CASSLQTGVVQPQHF.

This clonotype was counted a single time. J is TRBJ1-6 and V is TRBV25-1; D is perhaps TRBD1 (6 bases). The length of the CDR3 is 14 residues. CDR1 MGHDK and CDR2 SYGVNS come from the germline V gene. V was trimmed by 6 bases and J by 10 bases, leaving 16 bases between them. CDR3 DNA: TGTGCCAGCAGAACCGGACAGCAACTCTCACCCCTCCACTTT. The encoded protein is CASRTGQQLSPLHF.

Note on this clonotype: A read error is possible here, since a much larger clone lies one base away. A read error is likely, as this CDR3 ends without the conserved phenylalanine or tryptophan. The chain is built from TRBV7-8 and TRBJ1-2, with 7 positions matching TRBD1. CDR1 is SGHVS and CDR2 is FQNEAQ in the germline V gene. With 6 bases clipped from V and 4 bases from J, the junction kept 11 bases outside the gene matches. CDR3 length: 15 residues. The CDR3 bases are TGTGCCAGCAGTCTACAGGGGTGGCGTGGCTATGGCTACACCTGC. Translated: CASSLQGWRGYGYTC.

The V gene is TRBV5-1, the J gene TRBJ2-1; 8 bases are shared with TRBD1. This CDR3 comprises 16 residues. Germline V CDR1 and CDR2: SGHRS, YFSETQ. Germline trimming cut 6 bases from V and 4 bases from J; bases unmatched to any gene: 12. CDR3 in amino acids: CASTKTPGQAYNEQFF. The CDR3 region has the DNA TGCGCCAGCACCAAGACCCCGGGACAGGCTTACAATGAGCAGTTCTTC. The full variable domain, completed using reference TRBV5-1 and TRBJ2-1, is KAGVTQTPRYLIKTRGQQVTLSCSPISGHRSVSWYQQTPGQGLQFLFEYFSETQRNKGNFPGRFSGRQFSNSRSEMNVSTLELGDSALYLCASTKTPGQAYNEQFFGPGTRLTVL.

There are many counts of this clonotype. V usage is TRBV10-3 and J usage is TRBJ1-1; possible D gene TRBD1, 5 bases. The CDR3 loop spans 15 amino acids. The germline CDR1 and CDR2 sequences are ENHRY and SYGVKD. The germline V and J ends were trimmed by 6 bases and 1 base, with 15 bases remaining between them. The DNA of the CDR3 is TGTGCCATCAGGACTACAGGTTTTAAGAACACTGAAGCTTTCTTT. Its translation is CAIRTTGFKNTEAFF.

The J gene is TRBJ2-3, the V gene TRBV2; no reliable D call. The CDR3 runs to 13 residues. Deletions cut 4 bases from V and 6 bases from J, with 11 bases between. Germline assignment: CDR1 SNHLY and CDR2 FYNNEI. The CDR3 is CASSGKVFDTQYF. CDR3 nucleotide sequence: TGTGCCAGCAGTGGAAAGGTATTTGATACGCAGTATTTT.

This rearrangement joins TRBV10-3 to TRBJ2-7; D is unresolved. The V end lost 10 bases, the J end lost 4 bases, and 23 bases lay between the germline ends. Germline lookup yields CDR1 ENHRY and CDR2 SYGVKD. This CDR3 has 15 amino acids. The CDR3 sequence is CASSQVPGPSYEQYF. Here the CDR3 DNA reads TGTGCCAGCAGCCAAGTGCCGGGCCCCTCATACGAGCAGTACTTC.

This clonotype was recorded at least ten times. The chain uses TRBV9 and TRBJ2-3; 8 bases match TRBD2. In germline, CDR1 is SGDLS, CDR2 YYNGEE. CDR3 size: 15 residues. V trimming: 0 bases; J trimming: 1 base; junction bases outside the gene matches: 1. CDR3 sequence reads: CASSVDSGGTDTQYF. The CDR3 nucleotides are TGTGCCAGCAGCGTAGATAGCGGGGGCACAGATACGCAGTATTTT.

The chain has TRBV5-1 and TRBJ2-7; no clear D gene. This CDR3 has 15 residues. The germline CDR1 and CDR2 sequences are SGHRS and YFSETQ. V shed 0 bases and J shed 4 bases, with 14 bases lying between them. The CDR3 sequence: CASSLAQAASYEQYF. The CDR3 DNA follows: TGCGCCAGCAGCTTGGCCCAGGCAGCCTCGTACGAGCAGTACTTC.